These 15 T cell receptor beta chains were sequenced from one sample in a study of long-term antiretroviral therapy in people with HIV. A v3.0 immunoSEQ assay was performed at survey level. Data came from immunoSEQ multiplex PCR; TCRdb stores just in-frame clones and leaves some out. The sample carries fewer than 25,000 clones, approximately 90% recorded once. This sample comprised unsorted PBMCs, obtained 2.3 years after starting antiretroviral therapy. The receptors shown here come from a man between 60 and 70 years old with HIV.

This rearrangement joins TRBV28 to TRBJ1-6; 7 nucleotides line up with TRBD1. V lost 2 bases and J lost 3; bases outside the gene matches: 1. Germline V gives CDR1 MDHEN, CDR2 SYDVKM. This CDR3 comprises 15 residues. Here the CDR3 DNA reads TGTGCCAGCAGTTTAAGACAGGGCTATAATTCACCCCTCCACTTT. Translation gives CASSLRQGYNSPLHF. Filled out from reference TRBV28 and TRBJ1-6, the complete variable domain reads DVKVTQSSRYLVKRTGEKVFLECVQDMDHENMFWYRQDPGLGLRLIYFSYDVKMKEKGDIPEGYSVSREKKERFSLILESASTNQTSMYLCASSLRQGYNSPLHFGNGTRLTVT.

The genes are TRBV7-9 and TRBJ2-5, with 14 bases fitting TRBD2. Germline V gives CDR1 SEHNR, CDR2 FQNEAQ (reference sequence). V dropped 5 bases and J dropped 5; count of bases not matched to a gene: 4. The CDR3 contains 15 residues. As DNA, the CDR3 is TGTGCCAGCAGCCTGGGACTAGCGGGAGTTGAGACCCAGTACTTC. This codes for CASSLGLAGVETQYF.

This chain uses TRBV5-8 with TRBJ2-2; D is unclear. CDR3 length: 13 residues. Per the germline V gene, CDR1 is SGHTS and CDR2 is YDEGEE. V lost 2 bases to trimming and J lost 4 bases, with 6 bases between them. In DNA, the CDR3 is TGTGCCAGCAGCTTCAGATTCACCGGGGAGCTGTTTTTT. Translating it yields CASSFRFTGELFF. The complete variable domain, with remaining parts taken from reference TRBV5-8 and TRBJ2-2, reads EAGVTQSPTHLIKTRGQQATLRCSPISGHTSVYWYQQALGLGLQFLLWYDEGEERNRGNFPPRFSGRQFPNYSSELNVNALELEDSALYLCASSFRFTGELFFGEGSRLTVL.

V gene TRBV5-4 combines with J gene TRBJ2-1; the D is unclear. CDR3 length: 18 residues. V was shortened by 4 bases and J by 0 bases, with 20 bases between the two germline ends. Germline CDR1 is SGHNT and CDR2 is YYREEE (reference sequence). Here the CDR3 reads CASSPPLIGMSSYNEQFF. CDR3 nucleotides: TGTGCCAGCAGCCCGCCGTTGATAGGGATGAGCTCCTACAATGAGCAGTTCTTC.

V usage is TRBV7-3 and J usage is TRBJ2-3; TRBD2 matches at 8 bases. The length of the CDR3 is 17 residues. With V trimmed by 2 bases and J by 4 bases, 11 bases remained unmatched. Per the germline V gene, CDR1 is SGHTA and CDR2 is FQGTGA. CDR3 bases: TGTGCCAGCAGCTTAGAGGGGGGTAGCGGGGTCGCAGATACGCAGTATTTT. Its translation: CASSLEGGSGVADTQYF.

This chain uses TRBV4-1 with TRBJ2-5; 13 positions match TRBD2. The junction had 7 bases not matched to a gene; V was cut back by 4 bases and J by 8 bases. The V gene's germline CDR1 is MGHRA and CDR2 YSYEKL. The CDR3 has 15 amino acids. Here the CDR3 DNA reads TGCGCCAGCAGCCCGACTAGCGGGGGGCCGAGTACCCAGTACTTC. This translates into CASSPTSGGPSTQYF.

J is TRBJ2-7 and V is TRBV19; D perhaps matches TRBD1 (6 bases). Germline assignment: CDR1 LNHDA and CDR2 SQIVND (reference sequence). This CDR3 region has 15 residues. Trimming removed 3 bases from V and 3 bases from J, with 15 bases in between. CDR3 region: CASSIPKGGIYEQYF. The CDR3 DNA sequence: TGTGCCAGTAGTATCCCAAAAGGGGGAATCTACGAGCAGTACTTC.

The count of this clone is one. CDR3 in DNA: TGTGCCAGCAGCTCGACGTTATCGGGACAGGGGGCAAGAAAACTGTTTTTT. Its protein is CASSSTLSGQGARKLFF. The chain joins TRBV5-6 to TRBJ1-4, with TRBD1 matching over 12 bases. Germline V CDR1 and CDR2: SGHDT, YYEEEE. Trimming at V came to 3 bases and at J to 10 bases, leaving 13 bases not matched to a gene. The CDR3 sequence is 17 residues long. Drawing the rest from reference TRBV5-6 and TRBJ1-4, the complete variable domain is DAGVTQSPTHLIKTRGQQVTLRCSPKSGHDTVSWYQQALGQGPQFIFQYYEEEERQRGNFPDRFSGHQFPNYSSELNVNALLLGDSALYLCASSSTLSGQGARKLFFGSGTQLSVL.

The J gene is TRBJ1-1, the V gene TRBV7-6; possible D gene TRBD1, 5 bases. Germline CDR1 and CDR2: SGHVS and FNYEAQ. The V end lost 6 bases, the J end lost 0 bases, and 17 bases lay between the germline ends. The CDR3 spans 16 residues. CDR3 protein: CASSEVGGQLNTEAFF. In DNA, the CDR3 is TGTGCCAGCAGTGAGGTAGGAGGACAACTGAACACTGAAGCTTTCTTT.

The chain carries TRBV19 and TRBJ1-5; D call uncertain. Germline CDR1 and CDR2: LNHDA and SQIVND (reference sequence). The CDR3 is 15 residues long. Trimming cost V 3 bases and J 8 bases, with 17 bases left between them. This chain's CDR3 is CASSMGYSSREPQHF. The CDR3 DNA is TGTGCCAGTAGTATGGGATACAGTTCGAGGGAGCCCCAGCATTTT.

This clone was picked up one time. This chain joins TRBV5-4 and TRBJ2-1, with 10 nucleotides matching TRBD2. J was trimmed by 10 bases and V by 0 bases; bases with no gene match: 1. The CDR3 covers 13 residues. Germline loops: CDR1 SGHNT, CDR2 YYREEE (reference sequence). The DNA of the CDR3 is TGTGCCAGCAGCTTGGTGACTAGCGGGGAGCAGTTCTTC. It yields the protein CASSLVTSGEQFF.

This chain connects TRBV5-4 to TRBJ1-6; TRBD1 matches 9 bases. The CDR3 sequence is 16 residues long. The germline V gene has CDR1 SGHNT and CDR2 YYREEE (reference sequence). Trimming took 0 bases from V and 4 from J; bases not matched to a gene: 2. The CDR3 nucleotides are TGTGCCAGCAGCTTGGCCGGGACAGGGTATAATTCACCCCTCCACTTT. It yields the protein CASSLAGTGYNSPLHF.

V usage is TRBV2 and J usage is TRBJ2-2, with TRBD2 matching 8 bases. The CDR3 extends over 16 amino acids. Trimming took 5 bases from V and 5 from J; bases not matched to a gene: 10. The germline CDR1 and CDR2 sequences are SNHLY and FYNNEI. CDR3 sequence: CASSPGGRSRTGELFF. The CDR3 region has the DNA TGTGCCAGCAGTCCTGGCGGGAGGAGCAGAACCGGGGAGCTGTTTTTT.

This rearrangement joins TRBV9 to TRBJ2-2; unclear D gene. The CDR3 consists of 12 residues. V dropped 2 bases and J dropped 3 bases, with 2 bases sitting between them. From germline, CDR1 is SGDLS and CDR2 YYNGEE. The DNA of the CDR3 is TGTGCCAGCAGCGTGCACACCGGGGAGCTGTTTTTT. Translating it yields CASSVHTGELFF.

CDR3 sequence (DNA): TGTGCCACAGGGTGGGCCAAAAACATTCAGTACTTC. This translates into CATGWAKNIQYF. The chain carries TRBV2 and TRBJ2-4; perhaps TRBD1 as D (5 bases). Trimming shortened V by 10 bases and J by 1 base, and 8 bases separated the two germline ends. The CDR3 has 12 amino acids. CDR1 is SNHLY, CDR2 FYNNEI, per germline.